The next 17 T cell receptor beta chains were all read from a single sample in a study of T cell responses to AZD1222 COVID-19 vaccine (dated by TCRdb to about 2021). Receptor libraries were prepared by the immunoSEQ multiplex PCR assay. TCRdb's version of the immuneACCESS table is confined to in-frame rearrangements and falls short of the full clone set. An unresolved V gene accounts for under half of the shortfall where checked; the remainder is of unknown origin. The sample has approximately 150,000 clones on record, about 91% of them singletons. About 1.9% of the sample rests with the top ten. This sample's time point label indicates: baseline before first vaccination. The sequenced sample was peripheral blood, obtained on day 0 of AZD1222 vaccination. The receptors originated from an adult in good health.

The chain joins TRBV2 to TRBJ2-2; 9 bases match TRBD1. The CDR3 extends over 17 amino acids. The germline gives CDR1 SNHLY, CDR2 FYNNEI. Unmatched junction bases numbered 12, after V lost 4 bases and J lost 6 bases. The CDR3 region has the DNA TGTGCCAGCAGTGGGACAGGGGCGAATCCCGAGGCCGGGGAGCTGTTTTTT. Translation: CASSGTGANPEAGELFF.

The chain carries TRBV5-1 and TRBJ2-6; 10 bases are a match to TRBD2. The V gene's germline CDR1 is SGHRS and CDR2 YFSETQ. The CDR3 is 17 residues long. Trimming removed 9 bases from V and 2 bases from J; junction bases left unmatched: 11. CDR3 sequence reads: CATRGSSGRPGANVLTF. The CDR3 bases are TGCGCCACTAGGGGGAGTAGCGGGAGGCCTGGGGCCAACGTCCTGACTTTC.

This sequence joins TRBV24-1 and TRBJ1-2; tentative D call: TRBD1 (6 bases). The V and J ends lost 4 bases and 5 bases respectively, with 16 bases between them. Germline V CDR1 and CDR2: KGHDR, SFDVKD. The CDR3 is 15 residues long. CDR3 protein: CATSDPWGPGYGYTF. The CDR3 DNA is TGTGCCACCAGTGACCCTTGGGGGCCTGGGTATGGCTACACCTTC.

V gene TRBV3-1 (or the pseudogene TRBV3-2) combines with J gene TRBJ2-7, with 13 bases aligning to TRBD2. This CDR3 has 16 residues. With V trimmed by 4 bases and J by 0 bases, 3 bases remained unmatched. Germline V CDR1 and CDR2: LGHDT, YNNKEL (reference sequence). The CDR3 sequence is CASSRTSGGLSYEQYF. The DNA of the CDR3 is TGTGCCAGCAGCCGGACTAGCGGGGGCCTCTCCTACGAGCAGTACTTC.

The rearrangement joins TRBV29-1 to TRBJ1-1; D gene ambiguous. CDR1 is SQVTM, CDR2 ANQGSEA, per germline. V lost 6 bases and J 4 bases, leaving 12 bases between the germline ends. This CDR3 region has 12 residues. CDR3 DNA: TGCAGCGTCTCTCGTGGTGGCACTGAAGCTTTCTTT. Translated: CSVSRGGTEAFF.

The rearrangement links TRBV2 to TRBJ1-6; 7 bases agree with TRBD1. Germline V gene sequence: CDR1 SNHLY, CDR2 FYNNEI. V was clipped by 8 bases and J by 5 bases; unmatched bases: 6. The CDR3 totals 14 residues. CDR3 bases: TGTGCCAGCGGGCGACAGGGAAATAATTCACCCCTCCACTTT. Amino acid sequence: CASGRQGNNSPLHF.

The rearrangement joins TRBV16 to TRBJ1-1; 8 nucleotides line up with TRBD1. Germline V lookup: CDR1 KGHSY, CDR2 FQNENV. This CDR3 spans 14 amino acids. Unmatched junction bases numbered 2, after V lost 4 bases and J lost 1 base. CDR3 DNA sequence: TGTGCCAGCAGCCCCGGGACAGGGAACACTGAAGCTTTCTTT. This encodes CASSPGTGNTEAFF.

CDR3 sequence reads: CASRNREGGNTEAFF. CDR3 in DNA: TGCGCCAGCAGGAACCGTGAGGGCGGGAACACTGAAGCTTTCTTT. The chain links TRBV5-1 to TRBJ1-1; no definite D call. Germline CDR1 SGHRS, CDR2 YFSETQ. V lost 5 bases, J lost 1 base, and 15 bases lay in between. The CDR3 runs to 15 residues.

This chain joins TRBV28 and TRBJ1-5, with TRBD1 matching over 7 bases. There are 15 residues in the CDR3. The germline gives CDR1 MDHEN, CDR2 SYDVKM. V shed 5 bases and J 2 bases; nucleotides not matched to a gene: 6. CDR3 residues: CASSKQGSGNQPQHF. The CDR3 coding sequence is TGTGCCAGCAGTAAACAGGGGTCCGGCAATCAGCCCCAGCATTTT.

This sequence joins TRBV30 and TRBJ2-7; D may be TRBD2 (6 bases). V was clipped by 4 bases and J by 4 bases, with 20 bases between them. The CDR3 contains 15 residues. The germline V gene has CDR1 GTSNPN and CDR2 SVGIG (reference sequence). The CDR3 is CAWTPEEGLQYEQYF. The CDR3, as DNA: TGTGCCTGGACTCCAGAGGAGGGGCTACAATACGAGCAGTACTTC.

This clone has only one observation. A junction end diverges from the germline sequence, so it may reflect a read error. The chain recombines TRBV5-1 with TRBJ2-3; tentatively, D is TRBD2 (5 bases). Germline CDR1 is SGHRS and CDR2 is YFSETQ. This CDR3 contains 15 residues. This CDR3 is CASSLNLAFTDAQYF. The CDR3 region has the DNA TGCGCCAGCAGCTTGAACCTAGCTTTTACAGATGCGCAGTATTTT.

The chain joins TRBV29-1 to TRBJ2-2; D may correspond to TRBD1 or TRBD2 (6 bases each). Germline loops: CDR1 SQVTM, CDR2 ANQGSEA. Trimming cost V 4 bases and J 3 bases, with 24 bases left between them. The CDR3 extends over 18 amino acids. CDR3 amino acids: CSVVLWKVGGGYTGELFF. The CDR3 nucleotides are TGCAGCGTTGTCTTGTGGAAAGTCGGGGGCGGGTACACCGGGGAGCTGTTTTTT.

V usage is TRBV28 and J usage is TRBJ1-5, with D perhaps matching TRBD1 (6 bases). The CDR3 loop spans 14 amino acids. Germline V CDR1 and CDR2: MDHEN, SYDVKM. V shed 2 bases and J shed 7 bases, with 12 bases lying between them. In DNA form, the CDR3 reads TGTGCCAGCAGTTTACTGCAGGGGCGCCAGCCCCAGCATTTT. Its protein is CASSLLQGRQPQHF.

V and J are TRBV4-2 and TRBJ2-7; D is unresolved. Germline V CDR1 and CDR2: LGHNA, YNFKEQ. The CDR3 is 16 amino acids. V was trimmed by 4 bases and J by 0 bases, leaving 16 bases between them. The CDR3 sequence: CASSPADGPSSYEQYF. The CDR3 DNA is TGTGCCAGCAGCCCCGCGGACGGGCCGAGCTCCTACGAGCAGTACTTC.

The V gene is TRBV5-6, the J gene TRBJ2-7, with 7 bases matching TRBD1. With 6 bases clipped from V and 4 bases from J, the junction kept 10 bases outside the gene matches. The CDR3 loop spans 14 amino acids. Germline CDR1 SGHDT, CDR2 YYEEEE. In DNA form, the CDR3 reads TGTGCCAGCATTGGGACAGATCCCCGATACGAGCAGTACTTC. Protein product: CASIGTDPRYEQYF.

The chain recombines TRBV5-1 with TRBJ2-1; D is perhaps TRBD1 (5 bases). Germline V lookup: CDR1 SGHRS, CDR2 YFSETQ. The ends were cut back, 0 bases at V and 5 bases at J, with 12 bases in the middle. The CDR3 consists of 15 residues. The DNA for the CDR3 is TGCGCCAGCAGCTTGGTAGGGGCTACTAACAATGAGCAGTTCTTC. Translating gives CASSLVGATNNEQFF. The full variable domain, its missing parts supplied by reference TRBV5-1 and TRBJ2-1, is KAGVTQTPRYLIKTRGQQVTLSCSPISGHRSVSWYQQTPGQGLQFLFEYFSETQRNKGNFPGRFSGRQFSNSRSEMNVSTLELGDSALYLCASSLVGATNNEQFFGPGTRLTVL.

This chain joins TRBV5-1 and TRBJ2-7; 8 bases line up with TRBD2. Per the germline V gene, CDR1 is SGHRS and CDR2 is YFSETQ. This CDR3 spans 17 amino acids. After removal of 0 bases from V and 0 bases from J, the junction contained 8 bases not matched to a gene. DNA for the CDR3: TGCGCCAGCAGCTTGGCAGGTAGCGGGGCAAGCTCCTACGAGCAGTACTTC. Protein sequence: CASSLAGSGASSYEQYF.